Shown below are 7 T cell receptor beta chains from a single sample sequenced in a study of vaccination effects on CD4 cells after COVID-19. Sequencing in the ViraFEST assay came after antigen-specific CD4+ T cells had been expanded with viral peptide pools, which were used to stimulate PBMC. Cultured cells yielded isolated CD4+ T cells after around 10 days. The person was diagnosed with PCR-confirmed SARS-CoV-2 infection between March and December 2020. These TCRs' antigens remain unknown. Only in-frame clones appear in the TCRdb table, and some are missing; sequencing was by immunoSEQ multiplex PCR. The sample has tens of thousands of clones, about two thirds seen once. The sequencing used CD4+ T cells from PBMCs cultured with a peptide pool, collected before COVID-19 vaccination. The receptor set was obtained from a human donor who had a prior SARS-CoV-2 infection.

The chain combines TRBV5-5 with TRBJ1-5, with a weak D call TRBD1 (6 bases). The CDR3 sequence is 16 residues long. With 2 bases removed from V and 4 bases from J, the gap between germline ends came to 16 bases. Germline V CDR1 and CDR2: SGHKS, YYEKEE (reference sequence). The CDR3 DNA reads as TGTGCCAGCAGCTTAAGTGGACAGTCCCGGAATCAGCCCCAGCATTTT. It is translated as CASSLSGQSRNQPQHF.

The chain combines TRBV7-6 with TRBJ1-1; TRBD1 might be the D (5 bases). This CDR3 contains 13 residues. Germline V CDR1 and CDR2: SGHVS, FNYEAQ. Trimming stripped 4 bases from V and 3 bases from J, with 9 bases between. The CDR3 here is CASSSDRYTEAFF. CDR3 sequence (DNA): TGTGCCAGCAGCTCCGACAGATACACTGAAGCTTTCTTT.

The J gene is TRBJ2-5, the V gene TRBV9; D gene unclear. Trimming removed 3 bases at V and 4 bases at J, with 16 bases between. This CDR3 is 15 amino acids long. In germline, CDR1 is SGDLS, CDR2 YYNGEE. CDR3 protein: CASSAQQGSSETQYF. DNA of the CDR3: TGTGCCAGCAGCGCCCAACAAGGGTCGTCAGAGACCCAGTACTTC.

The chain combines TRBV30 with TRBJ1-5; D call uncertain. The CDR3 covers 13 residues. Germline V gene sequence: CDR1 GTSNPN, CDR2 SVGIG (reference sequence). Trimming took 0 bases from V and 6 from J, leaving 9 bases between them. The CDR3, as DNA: TGTGCCTGGAGTGTATTGGAGGGTCAGCCCCAGCATTTT. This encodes CAWSVLEGQPQHF.

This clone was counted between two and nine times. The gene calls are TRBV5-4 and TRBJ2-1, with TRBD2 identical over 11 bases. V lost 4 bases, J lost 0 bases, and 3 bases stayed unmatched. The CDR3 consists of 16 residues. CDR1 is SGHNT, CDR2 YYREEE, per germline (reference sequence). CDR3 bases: TGTGCCAGCAGCCTTAGCGGGAGGGCCTCCTACAATGAGCAGTTCTTC. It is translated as CASSLSGRASYNEQFF.

CDR3 loop: CASSPAREANSGTEAFF. CDR3 bases: TGTGCCAGCAGCCCAGCGAGGGAGGCGAATTCGGGGACTGAAGCTTTCTTT. This rearrangement joins TRBV4-2 to TRBJ1-1; D is unclear. The germline V and J ends were trimmed by 4 bases and 5 bases, with 23 bases remaining between them. This CDR3 contains 17 residues. Looked up from germline, CDR1 is LGHNA and CDR2 is YNFKEQ.

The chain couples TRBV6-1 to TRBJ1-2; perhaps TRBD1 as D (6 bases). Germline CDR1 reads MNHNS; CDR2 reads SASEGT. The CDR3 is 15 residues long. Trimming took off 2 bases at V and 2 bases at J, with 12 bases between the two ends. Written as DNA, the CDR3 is TGTGCCAGCAGTGAAATTCGGACAGCGAACTATGGCTACACCTTC. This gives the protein CASSEIRTANYGYTF.